This is a list of T cell receptor beta chains from one sample in a study of blood T cell repertoires in COVID-19. TCRdb's table, derived via immunoSEQ multiplex PCR, lists solely in-frame clones and lacks some. The sample includes a few hundred thousand clones, approximately 90% of them seen just once. Sequencing was performed on peripheral blood. The receptors come from a woman aged 25 to 39 who had recovered from COVID-19. The CDR3 runs from the conserved cysteine through the conserved F or W. D genes are given only for firm matches. For some rows the clone size is stated as once, few or many, or as a class when expanded; others skip it.

V	D	size	J	CDR3	DNA
TRBV5-4	-	-	TRBJ1-1	CASSYPGFTNTEAFF	TGTGCCAGCAGCTATCCAGGGTTCACGAACACTGAAGCTTTCTTT
TRBV2	-	-	TRBJ1-5	CASSTGGGQPQHF	TGTGCCAGCTCGACAGGCGGTGGCCAGCCCCAGCATTTT
TRBV20-1	-	-	TRBJ1-2	CSARRRDGYTF	TGCAGTGCTAGACGGAGAGATGGCTACACCTTC
TRBV7-6	TRBD2	-	TRBJ2-7	CASSSTSGAYYEQYF	TGTGCCAGCAGCTCGACTAGCGGTGCATACTACGAGCAGTACTTC
TRBV25-1	-	-	TRBJ1-6	CASSESSHSPLHF	TGTGCCAGCAGTGAATCGAGTCATTCACCCCTCCACTTT
TRBV7-3	TRBD2	-	TRBJ2-1	CASSPTPSSGGRLNEQFF	TGTGCCAGCAGCCCGACCCCATCCAGCGGGGGGCGTCTCAATGAGCAGTTCTTC
TRBV7-9	-	few	TRBJ1-1	CASSLGAAEAFF	TGTGCCAGCAGCTTAGGGGCCGCTGAAGCTTTCTTT
TRBV5-1	-	-	TRBJ2-2	CASSLPVTGELFF	TGCGCCAGCAGCCTACCGGTGACCGGGGAGCTGTTTTTT
TRBV13	-	-	TRBJ2-7	CASSRTGLLISNYEQYF	TGTGCCAGCAGCCGGACTGGACTGCTCATTTCGAACTACGAGCAGTACTTC
TRBV5-1	TRBD1	-	TRBJ2-7	CASSLPDRGSEQYF	TGCGCCAGCAGCCTCCCAGACAGGGGTAGCGAGCAGTACTTC
TRBV12-3/TRBV12-4	-	-	TRBJ1-1	CASSNRERPEAFF	TGTGCCAGCAGCAACAGGGAGCGGCCTGAAGCTTTCTTT
TRBV7-9	-	-	TRBJ1-2	CASSLAGADYGYTF	TGTGCCAGCAGCTTAGCAGGGGCAGACTATGGCTACACCTTC
TRBV11-3	-	-	TRBJ2-5	CASSLGTSQETQYF	TGTGCCAGCAGCTTAGGAACCAGCCAAGAGACCCAGTACTTC
TRBV4-2	TRBD2	-	TRBJ2-2	CASSQGTSGGTGELFF	TGTGCCAGCAGCCAAGGGACTAGCGGGGGCACCGGGGAGCTGTTTTTT
TRBV6-5	-	-	TRBJ2-5	CASSYVEGKETQYF	TGTGCCAGCAGTTACGTGGAGGGGAAAGAGACCCAGTACTTC
TRBV9	-	once	TRBJ2-1	CASSFEGEQFF	TGTGCCAGCAGCTTTGAGGGTGAGCAGTTCTTC